This T cell receptor beta chain appears in the sequencing data of a study of follicular helper T cells after annual influenza vaccination. The sample's time point: 2014-2015 season, pre-vaccination. Only in-frame clones appear in the TCRdb table, and some are missing; sequencing was by immunoSEQ multiplex PCR. This table holds about 15,000 clones, almost 85% found once. This CDR3 is 16 amino acids long. Germline CDR1 MRHNA, CDR2 SNTAGT. The junction had 7 bases not matched to a gene; V was cut back by 2 bases and J by 2 bases. This chain connects TRBV6-4 to TRBJ2-3; 7 bases are a match to TRBD1. Sequencing was performed on CXCR5- memory CD4+ T cells sorted from blood, taken on the day of influenza vaccination. This TCR came from an adult who received the influenza vaccine. The CDR3 sequence: CASSDVRTGPTDTQYF. The CDR3 DNA is TGTGCCAGCAGTGACGTCAGGACAGGACCCACAGATACGCAGTATTTT.